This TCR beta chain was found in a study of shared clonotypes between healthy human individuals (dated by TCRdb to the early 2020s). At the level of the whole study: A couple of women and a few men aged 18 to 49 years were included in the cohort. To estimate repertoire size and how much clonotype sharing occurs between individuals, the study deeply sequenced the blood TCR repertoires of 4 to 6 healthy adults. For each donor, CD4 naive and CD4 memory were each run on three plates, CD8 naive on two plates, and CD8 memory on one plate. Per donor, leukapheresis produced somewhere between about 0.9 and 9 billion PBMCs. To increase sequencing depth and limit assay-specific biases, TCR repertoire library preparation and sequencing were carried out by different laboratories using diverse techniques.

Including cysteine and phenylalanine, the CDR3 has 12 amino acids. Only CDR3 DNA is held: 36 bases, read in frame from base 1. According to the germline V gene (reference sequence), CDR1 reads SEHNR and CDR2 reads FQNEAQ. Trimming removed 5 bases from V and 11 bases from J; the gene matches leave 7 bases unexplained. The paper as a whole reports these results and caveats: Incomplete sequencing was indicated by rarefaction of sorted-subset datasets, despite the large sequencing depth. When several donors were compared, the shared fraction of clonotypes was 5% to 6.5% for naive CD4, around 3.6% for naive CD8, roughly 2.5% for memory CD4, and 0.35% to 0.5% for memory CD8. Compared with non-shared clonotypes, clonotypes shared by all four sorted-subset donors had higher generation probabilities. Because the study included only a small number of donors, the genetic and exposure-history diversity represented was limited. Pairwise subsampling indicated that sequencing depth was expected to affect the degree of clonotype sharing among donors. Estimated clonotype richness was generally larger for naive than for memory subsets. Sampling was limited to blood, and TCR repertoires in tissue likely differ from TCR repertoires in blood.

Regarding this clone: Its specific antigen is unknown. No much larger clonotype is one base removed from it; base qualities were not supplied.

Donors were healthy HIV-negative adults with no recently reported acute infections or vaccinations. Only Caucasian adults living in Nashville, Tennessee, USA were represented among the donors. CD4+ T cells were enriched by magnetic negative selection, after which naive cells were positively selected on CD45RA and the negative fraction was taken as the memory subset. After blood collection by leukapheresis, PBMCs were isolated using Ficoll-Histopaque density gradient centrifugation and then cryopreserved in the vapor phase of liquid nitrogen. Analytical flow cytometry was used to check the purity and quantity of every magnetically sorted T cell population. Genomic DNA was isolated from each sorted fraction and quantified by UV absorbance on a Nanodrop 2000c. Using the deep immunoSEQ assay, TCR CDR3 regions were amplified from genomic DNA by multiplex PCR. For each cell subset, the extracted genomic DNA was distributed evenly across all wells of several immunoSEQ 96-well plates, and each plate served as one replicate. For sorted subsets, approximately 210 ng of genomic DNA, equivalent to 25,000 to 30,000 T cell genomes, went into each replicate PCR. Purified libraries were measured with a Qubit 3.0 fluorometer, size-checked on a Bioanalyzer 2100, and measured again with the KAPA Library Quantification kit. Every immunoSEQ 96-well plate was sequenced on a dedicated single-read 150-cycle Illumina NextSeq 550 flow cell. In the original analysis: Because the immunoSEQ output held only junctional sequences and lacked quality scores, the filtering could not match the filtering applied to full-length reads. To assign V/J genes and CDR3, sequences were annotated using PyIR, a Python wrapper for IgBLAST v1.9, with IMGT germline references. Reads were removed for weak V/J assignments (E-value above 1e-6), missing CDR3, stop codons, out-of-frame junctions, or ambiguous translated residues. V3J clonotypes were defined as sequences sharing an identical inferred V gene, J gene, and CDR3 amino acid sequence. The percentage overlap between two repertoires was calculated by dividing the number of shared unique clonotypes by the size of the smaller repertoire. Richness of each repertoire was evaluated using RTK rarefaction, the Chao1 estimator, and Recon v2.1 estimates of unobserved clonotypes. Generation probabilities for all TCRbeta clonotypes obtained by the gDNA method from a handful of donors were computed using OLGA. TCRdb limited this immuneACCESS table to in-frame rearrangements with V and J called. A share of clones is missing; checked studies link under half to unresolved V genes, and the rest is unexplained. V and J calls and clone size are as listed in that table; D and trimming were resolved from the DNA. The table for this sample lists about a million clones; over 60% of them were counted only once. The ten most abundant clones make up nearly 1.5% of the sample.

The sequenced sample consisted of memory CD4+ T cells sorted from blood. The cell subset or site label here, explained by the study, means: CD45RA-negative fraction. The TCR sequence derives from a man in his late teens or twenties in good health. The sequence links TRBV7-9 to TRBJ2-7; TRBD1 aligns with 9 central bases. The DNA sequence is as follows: TGTGCCAGCAGCCAGGGACAGGGTCATGAGTACTTC. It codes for CASSQGQGHEYF.